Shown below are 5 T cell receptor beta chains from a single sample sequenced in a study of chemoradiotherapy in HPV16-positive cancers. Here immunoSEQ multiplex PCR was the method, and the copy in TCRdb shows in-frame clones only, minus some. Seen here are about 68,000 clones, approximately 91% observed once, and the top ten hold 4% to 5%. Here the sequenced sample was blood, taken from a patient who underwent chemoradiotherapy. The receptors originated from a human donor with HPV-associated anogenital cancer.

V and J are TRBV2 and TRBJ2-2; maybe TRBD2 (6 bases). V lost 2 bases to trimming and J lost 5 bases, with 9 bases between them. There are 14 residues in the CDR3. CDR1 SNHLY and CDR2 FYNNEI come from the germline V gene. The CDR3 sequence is CASSEIGGTGELFF. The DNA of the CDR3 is TGTGCCAGCAGTGAAATCGGGGGTACCGGGGAGCTGTTTTTT.

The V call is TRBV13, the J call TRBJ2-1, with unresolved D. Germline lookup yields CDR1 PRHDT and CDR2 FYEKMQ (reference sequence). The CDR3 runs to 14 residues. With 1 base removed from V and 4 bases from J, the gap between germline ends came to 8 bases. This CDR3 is CASSLDRVYNEQFF. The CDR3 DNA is TGTGCCAGCAGCTTAGACAGAGTGTACAATGAGCAGTTCTTC.

CDR3 in DNA: TGTGCCAGCAGCGAGGACAGGGGGCTTGGCTACACCTTC. Translating gives CASSEDRGLGYTF. The rearrangement joins TRBV7-9 to TRBJ1-2; 11 bases line up with TRBD1. The germline gives CDR1 SEHNR, CDR2 FQNEAQ (reference sequence). Losses at the gene ends were 5 bases for V and 7 bases for J; bases not matched to a gene: 3. CDR3 length: 13 residues.

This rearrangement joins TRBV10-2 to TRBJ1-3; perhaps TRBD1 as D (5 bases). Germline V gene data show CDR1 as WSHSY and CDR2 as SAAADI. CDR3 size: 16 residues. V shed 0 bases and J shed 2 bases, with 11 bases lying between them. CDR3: CASSESKQAAGNTIYF. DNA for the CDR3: TGCGCCAGCAGTGAGTCGAAACAGGCGGCTGGAAACACCATATATTTT.

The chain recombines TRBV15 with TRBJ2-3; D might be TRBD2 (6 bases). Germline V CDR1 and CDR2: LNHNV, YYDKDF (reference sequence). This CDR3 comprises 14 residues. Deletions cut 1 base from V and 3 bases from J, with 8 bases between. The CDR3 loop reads CATSRGGDTDTQYF. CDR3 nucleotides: TGTGCCACCAGCAGAGGGGGGGATACAGATACGCAGTATTTT.